The entry below gives a single T cell receptor beta chain sequence along with its context. Its antigen is not known. These data come from a study of T cells in narcolepsy. The wider study: Donors had narcolepsy type 1 or type 2, or were healthy controls.

V was cut by 1 base and J by 4 bases, with 19 bases left in between. Germline-derived CDR1 and CDR2 are SEHNR and FQNEAQ (reference sequence). The CDR3 loop spans 17 amino acids. General study results and limits: Some memory CD4+ repertoires had no autoreactive clone sequences. HCRT-specific and TRIB2-specific autoreactive clonotypes appeared among same-patient CSF and blood CD4+ clonotypes. Autoreactive clonotypes reportedly recurred in blood of same and different patients, not controls.

Only in-frame clones appear in the TCRdb table, and some are missing; sequencing was by immunoSEQ multiplex PCR. Here the sample spans 25,000 to 35,000 clones, under 90% being singletons. The sequencing sample was made of CD45RA- memory CD4+ T cells from PBMCs. This clonotype was sampled from a human donor with narcolepsy. J is TRBJ1-1 and V is TRBV7-9, with D hard to call. Written as DNA, the CDR3 is TGTGCCAGCAGCTTAGAAATTCGGGTATGGGAGGTCACTGAAGCTTTCTTT. This encodes CASSLEIRVWEVTEAFF. Full variable domain (remainder filled in from reference TRBV7-9 and TRBJ1-1): DTGVSQNPRHKITKRGQNVTFRCDPISEHNRLYWYRQTLGQGPEFLTYFQNEAQLEKSRLLSDRFSAERPKGSFSTLEIQRTEQGDSAMYLCASSLEIRVWEVTEAFFGQGTRLTVV.